The sequence of this T cell receptor (beta chain) was determined in a study of cytomegalovirus exposure and HLA in healthy donors. The length of the CDR3 is 14 residues. Germline V gives CDR1 SGHVS, CDR2 FNYEAQ. V lost 2 bases and J lost 0, with 8 bases in between. This clone was found a few times. Its antigen is as yet unknown. General study findings and limits: A previous analysis found most TCR beta V segments productive roughly 87% or roughly 30% of the time. The HLA-A and HLA-B alleles of most subjects were reportedly predicted accurately from TCR beta sequences. A list of 150 to 200 TCR beta chains associated with cytomegalovirus was given.

The PCR employed 60 Vbeta primers together with 13 Jbeta primers. Some clones are missing from TCRdb's copy, which holds only in-frame ones; the method was immunoSEQ multiplex PCR. The sample holds about 120,000 clones, approximately 72% seen once. Regarding donors, all were healthy bone marrow donors. The sequenced sample was PBMCs. J is TRBJ2-7 and V is TRBV7-6; no reliable D call. The clonotype originates from a man in his sixties in good health and CMV-seropositive. The CDR3 sequence is CASSLSLSSYEQYF. CDR3 coding DNA: TGTGCCAGCAGCTTAAGCCTAAGCTCCTACGAGCAGTACTTC.